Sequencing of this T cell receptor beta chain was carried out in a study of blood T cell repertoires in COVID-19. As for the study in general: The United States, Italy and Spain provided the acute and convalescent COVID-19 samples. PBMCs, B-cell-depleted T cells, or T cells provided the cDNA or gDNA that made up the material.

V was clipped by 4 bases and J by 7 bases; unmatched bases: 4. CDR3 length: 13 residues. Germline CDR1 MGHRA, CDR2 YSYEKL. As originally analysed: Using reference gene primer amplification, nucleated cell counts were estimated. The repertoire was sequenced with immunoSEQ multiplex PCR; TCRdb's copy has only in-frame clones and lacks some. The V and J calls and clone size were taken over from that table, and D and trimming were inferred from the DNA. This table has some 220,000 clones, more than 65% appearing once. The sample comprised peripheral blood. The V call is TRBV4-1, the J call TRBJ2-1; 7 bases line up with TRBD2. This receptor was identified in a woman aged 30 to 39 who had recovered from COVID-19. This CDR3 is CASSPGLGNEQFF. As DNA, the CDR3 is TGCGCCAGCAGCCCAGGACTAGGGAATGAGCAGTTCTTC.